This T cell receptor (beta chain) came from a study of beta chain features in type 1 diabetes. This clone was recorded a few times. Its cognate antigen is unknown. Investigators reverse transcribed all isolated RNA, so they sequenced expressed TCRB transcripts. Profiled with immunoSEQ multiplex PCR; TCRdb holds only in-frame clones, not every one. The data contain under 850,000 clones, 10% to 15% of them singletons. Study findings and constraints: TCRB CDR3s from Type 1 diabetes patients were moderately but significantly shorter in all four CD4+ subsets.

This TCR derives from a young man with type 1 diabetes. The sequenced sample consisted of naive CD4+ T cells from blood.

CDR3 amino acids: CASSEVGTDNSPLHF. The CDR3, as DNA: TGTGCCAGCAGTGAAGTGGGCACCGATAATTCACCCCTCCACTTT. The chain has TRBV6-1 and TRBJ1-6; D gene uncertain. The length of the CDR3 is 15 residues. The germline CDR1 and CDR2 sequences are MNHNS and SASEGT. Deletions cut 1 base from V and 5 bases from J, with 9 bases between.